This T cell receptor beta chain was captured in a study of cytomegalovirus exposure and HLA in healthy donors. Study-wide results and caveats: HLA-A and HLA-B allele assignments for most subjects were reportedly predicted accurately using TCR beta sequences. A later analysis found that most CMV-associated TCR beta chains appeared HLA-restricted.

V lost 3 bases and J 2 bases, leaving 7 bases between the germline ends. CDR1 is LNHDA and CDR2 is SQIVND in the germline V gene (reference sequence). CDR3 length: 13 amino acids. With 60 Vbeta and 13 Jbeta primers, the PCR was carried out. The repertoire was sequenced with immunoSEQ multiplex PCR; TCRdb's copy has only in-frame clones and lacks some. The repertoire holds over 100,000 clones, about three quarters seen once, with 2% to 3% in the top ten. As for this clone: The target antigen is unknown. In the same sample, other DNA sequences code for this CDR3.

The rearrangement uses TRBV19 and TRBJ1-2; D ambiguous. The sequence was collected from a female donor in good health and CMV-seronegative. Sequencing was performed on PBMCs. The CDR3 region is CASSISGNYGYTF. Written as DNA, the CDR3 is TGTGCCAGTAGTATCTCGGGGAACTATGGCTACACCTTC.